This TCR beta chain was found in a study of cytomegalovirus exposure and HLA in healthy donors. Study-level results: Later on, an analysis tied some 17,000 TCR beta sequences to HLA alleles at 0.05 false discovery rate. Later analysis suggested most CMV-associated TCR beta chains were HLA-restricted. A few CMV-associated chains were confirmed in vitro to be specific for CMV antigens.

This clone was counted once. Its antigen is unknown. Healthy donors of bone marrow made up the group. In the PCR, 60 Vbeta and 13 Jbeta primers were used. This table comes from immunoSEQ multiplex PCR, and its TCRdb copy is limited to in-frame clones, with some not included. The sample holds around 170,000 clones, over 70% seen once. V lost 4 bases, J lost 16 bases, and 16 bases stayed unmatched. The CDR3 sequence is 15 residues long. The germline CDR1 and CDR2 sequences are LGHNA and YSLEER. Sequencing was carried out using PBMCs. J is TRBJ1-5 and V is TRBV4-3; 10 bases fit TRBD1. This TCR was sampled from a woman between 45 and 60 years old in good health and CMV-seropositive. The CDR3: CASSPVGSQGTGVHF. The DNA for the CDR3 is TGCGCCAGCAGCCCGGTGGGGTCCCAAGGGACAGGGGTCCATTTT.